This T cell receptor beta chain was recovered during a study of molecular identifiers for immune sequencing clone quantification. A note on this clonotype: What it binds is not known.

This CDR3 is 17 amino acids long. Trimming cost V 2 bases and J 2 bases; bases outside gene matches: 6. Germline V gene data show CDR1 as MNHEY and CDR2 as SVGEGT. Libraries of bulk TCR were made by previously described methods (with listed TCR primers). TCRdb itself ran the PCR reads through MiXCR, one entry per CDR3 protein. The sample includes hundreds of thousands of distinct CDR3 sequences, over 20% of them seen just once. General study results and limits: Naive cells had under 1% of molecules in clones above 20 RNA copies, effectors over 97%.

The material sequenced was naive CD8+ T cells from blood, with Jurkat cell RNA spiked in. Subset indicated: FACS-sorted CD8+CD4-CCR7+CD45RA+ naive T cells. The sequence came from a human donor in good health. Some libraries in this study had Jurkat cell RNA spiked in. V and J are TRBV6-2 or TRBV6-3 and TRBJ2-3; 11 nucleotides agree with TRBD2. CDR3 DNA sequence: TGTGCCAGCAGTTACGAGGCGACTAGCGGGACCACAGATACGCAGTATTTT. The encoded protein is CASSYEATSGTTDTQYF.